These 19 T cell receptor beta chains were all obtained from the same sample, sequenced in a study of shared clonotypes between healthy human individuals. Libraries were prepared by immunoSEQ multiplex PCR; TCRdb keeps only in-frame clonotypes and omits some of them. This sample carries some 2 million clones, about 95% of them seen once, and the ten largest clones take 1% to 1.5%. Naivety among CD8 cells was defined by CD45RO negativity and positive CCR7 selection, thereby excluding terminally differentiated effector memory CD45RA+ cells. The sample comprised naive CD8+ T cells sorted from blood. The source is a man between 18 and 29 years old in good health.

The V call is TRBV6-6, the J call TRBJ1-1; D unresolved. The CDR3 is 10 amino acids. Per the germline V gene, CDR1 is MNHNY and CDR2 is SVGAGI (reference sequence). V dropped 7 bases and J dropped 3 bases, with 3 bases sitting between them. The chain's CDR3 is CASKDTEAFF. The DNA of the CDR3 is TGTGCCAGCAAGGACACTGAAGCTTTCTTT.

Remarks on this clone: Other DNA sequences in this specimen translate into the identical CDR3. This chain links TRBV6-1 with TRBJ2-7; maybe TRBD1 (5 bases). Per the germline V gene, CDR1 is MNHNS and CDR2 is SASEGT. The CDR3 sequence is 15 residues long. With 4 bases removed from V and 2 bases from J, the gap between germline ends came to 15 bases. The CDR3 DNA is TGTGCCAGCAGTGTCACAGGTCCTATTCCCTACGAGCAGTACTTC. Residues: CASSVTGPIPYEQYF.

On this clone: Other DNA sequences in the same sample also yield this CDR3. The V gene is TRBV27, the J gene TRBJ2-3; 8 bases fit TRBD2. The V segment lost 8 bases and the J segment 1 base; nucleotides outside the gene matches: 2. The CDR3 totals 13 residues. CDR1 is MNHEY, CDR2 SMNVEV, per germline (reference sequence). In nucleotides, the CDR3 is TGTGCCAGCTCGCGGGGGGGCACAGATACGCAGTATTTT. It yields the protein CASSRGGTDTQYF.

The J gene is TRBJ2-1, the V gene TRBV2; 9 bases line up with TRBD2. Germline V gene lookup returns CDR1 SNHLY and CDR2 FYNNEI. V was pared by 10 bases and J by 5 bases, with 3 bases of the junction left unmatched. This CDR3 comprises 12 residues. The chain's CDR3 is CATGLANNEQFF. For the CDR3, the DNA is TGTGCCACAGGACTAGCGAACAATGAGCAGTTCTTC.

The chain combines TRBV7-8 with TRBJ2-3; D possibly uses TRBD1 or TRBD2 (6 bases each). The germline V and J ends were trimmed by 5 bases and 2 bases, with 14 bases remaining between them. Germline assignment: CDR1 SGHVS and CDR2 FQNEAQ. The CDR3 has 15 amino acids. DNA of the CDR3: TGTGCCAGCAGCCCAGAGGGGGGATACACAGATACGCAGTATTTT. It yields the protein CASSPEGGYTDTQYF. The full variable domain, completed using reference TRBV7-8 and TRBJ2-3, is GAGVSQSPRYKVAKRGQDVALRCDPISGHVSLFWYQQALGQGPEFLTYFQNEAQLDKSGLPSDRFFAERPEGSVSTLKIQRTQQEDSAVYLCASSPEGGYTDTQYFGPGTRLTVL.

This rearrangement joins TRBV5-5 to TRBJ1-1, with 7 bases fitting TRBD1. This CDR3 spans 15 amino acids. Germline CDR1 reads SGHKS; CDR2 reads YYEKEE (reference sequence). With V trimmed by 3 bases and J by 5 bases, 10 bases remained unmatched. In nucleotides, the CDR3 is TGTGCCAGCAGCTCTCGACAGGGAGTGTGGACTGAAGCTTTCTTT. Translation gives CASSSRQGVWTEAFF.

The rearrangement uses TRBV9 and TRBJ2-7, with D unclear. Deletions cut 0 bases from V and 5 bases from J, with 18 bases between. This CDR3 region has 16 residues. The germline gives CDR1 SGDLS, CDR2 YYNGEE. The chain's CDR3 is CASSVAPGEAGHEQYF. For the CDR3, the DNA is TGTGCCAGCAGCGTAGCTCCCGGCGAGGCAGGACACGAGCAGTACTTC.

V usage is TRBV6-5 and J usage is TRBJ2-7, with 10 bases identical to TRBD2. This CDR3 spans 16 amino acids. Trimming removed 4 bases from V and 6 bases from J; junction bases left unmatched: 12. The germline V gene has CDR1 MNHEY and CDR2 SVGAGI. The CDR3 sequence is CASSSSGTSVGREQYF. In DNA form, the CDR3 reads TGTGCCAGCAGTTCCAGCGGGACTAGCGTGGGTCGCGAGCAGTACTTC.

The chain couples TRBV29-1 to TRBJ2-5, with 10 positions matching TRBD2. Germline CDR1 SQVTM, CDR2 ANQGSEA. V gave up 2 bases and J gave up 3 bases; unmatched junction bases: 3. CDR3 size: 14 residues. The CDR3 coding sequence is TGCAGCGTTGAACAGCGGGGGGGTAAAGAGACCCAGTACTTC. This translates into CSVEQRGGKETQYF.

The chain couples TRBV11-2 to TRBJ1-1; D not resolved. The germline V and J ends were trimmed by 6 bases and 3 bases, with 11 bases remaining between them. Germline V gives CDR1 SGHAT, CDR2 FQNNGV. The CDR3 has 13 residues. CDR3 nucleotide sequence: TGTGCCAGCAGGGACCCCGGTTACACTGAAGCTTTCTTT. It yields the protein CASRDPGYTEAFF.

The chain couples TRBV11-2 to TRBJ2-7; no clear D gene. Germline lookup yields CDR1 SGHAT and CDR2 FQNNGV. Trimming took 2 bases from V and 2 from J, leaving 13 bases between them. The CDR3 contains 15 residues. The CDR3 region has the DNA TGTGCCAGCAGCTTAATTCTGGGTGGTACCTACGAGCAGTACTTC. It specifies CASSLILGGTYEQYF.

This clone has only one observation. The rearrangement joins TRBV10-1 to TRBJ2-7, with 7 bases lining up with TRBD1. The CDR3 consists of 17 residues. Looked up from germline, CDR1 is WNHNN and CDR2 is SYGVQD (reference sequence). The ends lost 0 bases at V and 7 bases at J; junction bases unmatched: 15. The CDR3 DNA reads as TGCGCCAGCAGTGAGTCGCACGCGACAGGGAAATTCGAAGAGCAGTACTTC. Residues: CASSESHATGKFEEQYF.

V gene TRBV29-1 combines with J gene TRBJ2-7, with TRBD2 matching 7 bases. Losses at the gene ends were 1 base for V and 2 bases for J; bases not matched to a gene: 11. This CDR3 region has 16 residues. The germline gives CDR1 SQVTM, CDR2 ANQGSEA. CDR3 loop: CSVEAVAGSLPYEQYF. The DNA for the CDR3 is TGCAGCGTTGAAGCGGTAGCGGGTAGTCTACCCTACGAGCAGTACTTC.

This chain's CDR3 is CASSYYGLAGDEQYF. CDR3 coding DNA: TGTGCCAGCAGTTACTACGGACTAGCGGGAGACGAGCAGTACTTC. The chain links TRBV6-5 to TRBJ2-7; TRBD2 aligns across 13 bases. The CDR3 is 15 residues long. V lost 1 base, J lost 5 bases, and 2 bases stayed unmatched. Germline CDR1 MNHEY, CDR2 SVGAGI.

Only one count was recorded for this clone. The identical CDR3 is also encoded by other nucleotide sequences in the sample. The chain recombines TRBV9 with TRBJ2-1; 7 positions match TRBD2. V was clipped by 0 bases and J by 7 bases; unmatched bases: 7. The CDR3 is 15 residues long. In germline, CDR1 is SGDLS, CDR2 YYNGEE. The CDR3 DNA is TGTGCCAGCAGCGTAGGCGGCGGGGGAACGAATGAGCAGTTCTTC. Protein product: CASSVGGGGTNEQFF. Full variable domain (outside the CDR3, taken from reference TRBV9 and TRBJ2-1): DSGVTQTPKHLITATGQRVTLRCSPRSGDLSVYWYQQSLDQGLQFLIQYYNGEERAKGNILERFSAQQFPDLHSELNLSSLELGDSALYFCASSVGGGGTNEQFFGPGTRLTVL.

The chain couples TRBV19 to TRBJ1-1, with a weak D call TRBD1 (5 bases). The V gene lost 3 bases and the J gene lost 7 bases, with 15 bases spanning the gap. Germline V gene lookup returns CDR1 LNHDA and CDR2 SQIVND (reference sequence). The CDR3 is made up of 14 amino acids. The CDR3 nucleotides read TGTGCCAGTAGTATCAATGGGGGAGGGATTGAAGCTTTCTTT. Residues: CASSINGGGIEAFF. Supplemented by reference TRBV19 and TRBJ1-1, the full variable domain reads DGGITQSPKYLFRKEGQNVTLSCEQNLNHDAMYWYRQDPGQGLRLIYYSQIVNDFQKGDIAEGYSVSREKKESFPLTVTSAQKNPTAFYLCASSINGGGIEAFFGQGTRLTVV.

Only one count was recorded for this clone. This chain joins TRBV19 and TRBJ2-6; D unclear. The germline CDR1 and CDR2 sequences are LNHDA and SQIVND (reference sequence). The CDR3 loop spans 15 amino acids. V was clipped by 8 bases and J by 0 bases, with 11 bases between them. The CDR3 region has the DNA TGTGCCAGTTTTGATGGAAACTCTGGGGCCAACGTCCTGACTTTC. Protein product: CASFDGNSGANVLTF. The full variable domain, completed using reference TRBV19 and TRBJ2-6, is DGGITQSPKYLFRKEGQNVTLSCEQNLNHDAMYWYRQDPGQGLRLIYYSQIVNDFQKGDIAEGYSVSREKKESFPLTVTSAQKNPTAFYLCASFDGNSGANVLTFGAGSRLTVL.

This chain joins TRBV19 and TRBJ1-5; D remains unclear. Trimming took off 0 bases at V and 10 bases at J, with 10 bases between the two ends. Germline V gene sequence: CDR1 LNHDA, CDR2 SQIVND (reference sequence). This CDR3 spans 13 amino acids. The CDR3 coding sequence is TGTGCCAGTAGTATAGATGACGAGGGACCCCAGCATTTT. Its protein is CASSIDDEGPQHF. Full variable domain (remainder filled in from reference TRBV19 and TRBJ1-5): DGGITQSPKYLFRKEGQNVTLSCEQNLNHDAMYWYRQDPGQGLRLIYYSQIVNDFQKGDIAEGYSVSREKKESFPLTVTSAQKNPTAFYLCASSIDDEGPQHFGDGTRLSIL.

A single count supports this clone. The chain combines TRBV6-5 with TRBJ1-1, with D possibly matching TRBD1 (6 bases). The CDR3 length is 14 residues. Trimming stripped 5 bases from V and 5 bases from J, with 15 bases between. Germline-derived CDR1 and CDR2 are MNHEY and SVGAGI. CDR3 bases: TGTGCCAGCAGTCAAGGGGGGGCGGCGACTGAAGCTTTCTTT. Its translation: CASSQGGAATEAFF.